The rows below give T cell receptor beta chains drawn from one sample of a study of T cells in localized non-small cell lung cancer. Profiled with immunoSEQ multiplex PCR; TCRdb holds only in-frame clones, not every one. The sample consists of around 1,600 clones, under 30% of them appearing once. This material consisted of normal lung tissue next to the tumor, taken before any cancer treatment. These receptors originate from a man aged 40 to 70 with stage II squamous cell lung carcinoma. Each CDR3 is given with its conserved first and last residue. The D gene is left open where the match is weak. Not all rows give a size; the values are once, few, many and, for expanded clones, a class.

d_call: NA
v_call: TRBV19
j_call: TRBJ2-1
clone_size: NA
cdr3_nt: TGTGCCAGTAGTATTCAGTCTAACACCTACAATGAGCAGTTCTTC
cdr3_aa: CASSIQSNTYNEQFF

d_call: NA
v_call: TRBV5-1
j_call: TRBJ2-2
clone_size: NA
cdr3_nt: TGCGCCAGCAGCCCCGACTCGGGGATCACCGGGGAGCTGTTTTTT
cdr3_aa: CASSPDSGITGELFF

d_call: NA
v_call: TRBV2
j_call: TRBJ2-2
clone_size: large
cdr3_nt: TGTGCCAGCAGTGAAGGGGGGGCGGGAGCGTCGAACACCGGGGAGCTGTTTTTT
cdr3_aa: CASSEGGAGASNTGELFF

d_call: TRBD1
v_call: TRBV11-3
j_call: TRBJ1-1
clone_size: few
cdr3_nt: TGTGCCAGCAGCAGTCCACAGGGGGCTTTAACTGAAGCTTTCTTT
cdr3_aa: CASSSPQGALTEAFF

d_call: NA
v_call: TRBV25-1
j_call: TRBJ2-5
clone_size: few
cdr3_nt: TGTGCCAGCAGTGAATCCAGGGGTAGTGGGCAAGAGACCCAGTACTTC
cdr3_aa: CASSESRGSGQETQYF

d_call: NA
v_call: TRBV6-8
j_call: TRBJ1-1
clone_size: NA
cdr3_nt: TGTGCCAGCAGTTACTCCTATCCCGGTCTCGCAGGGGCCAGTGACACTGAAGCTTTCTTT
cdr3_aa: CASSYSYPGLAGASDTEAFF

d_call: NA
v_call: TRBV9
j_call: TRBJ1-3
clone_size: few
cdr3_nt: TGTGCCAGCAGCGTAGGGGTATCGGGAAACACCATATATTTT
cdr3_aa: CASSVGVSGNTIYF

d_call: TRBD1
v_call: TRBV6-8
j_call: TRBJ2-7
clone_size: NA
cdr3_nt: TGTGCCAGCAGTGCTAGACAGGGGATTATGTACGAGCAGTACTTC
cdr3_aa: CASSARQGIMYEQYF

d_call: NA
v_call: TRBV6-8
j_call: TRBJ1-2
clone_size: few
cdr3_nt: TGTGCCAGCAGTTACTCAAGCGTTGGGGGAAACTATGGCTACACCTTC
cdr3_aa: CASSYSSVGGNYGYTF

d_call: NA
v_call: TRBV28
j_call: TRBJ1-6
clone_size: few
cdr3_nt: TGTGCCAGCAGTAGGGACGGAACTAATTCACCCCTCCACTTT
cdr3_aa: CASSRDGTNSPLHF

d_call: NA
v_call: TRBV29-1
j_call: TRBJ1-2
clone_size: NA
cdr3_nt: TGCAGCGTTGAAACGGCCGAAAATAGACTCTACACCTTC
cdr3_aa: CSVETAENRLYTF

d_call: NA
v_call: TRBV6-7
j_call: TRBJ1-1
clone_size: NA
cdr3_nt: TGTGCCAGCAGCGGGACCGTTGAAGCTTTCTTT
cdr3_aa: CASSGTVEAFF

d_call: NA
v_call: TRBV6-8
j_call: TRBJ2-6
clone_size: NA
cdr3_nt: TGTGCCAGCAGTTCTCCGACAGTTCCCTCTGGGGCCAACGTCCTGACTTTC
cdr3_aa: CASSSPTVPSGANVLTF

d_call: TRBD1
v_call: TRBV6-8
j_call: TRBJ1-2
clone_size: few
cdr3_nt: TGTGCCAGCAGTTACTCAGGACAGGGTAACTATGGCTACACCTTC
cdr3_aa: CASSYSGQGNYGYTF

d_call: NA
v_call: TRBV30
j_call: TRBJ2-1
clone_size: NA
cdr3_nt: TGTGCCTGGAGTGTAGGGGGAGGATACAATGAGCAGTTCTTC
cdr3_aa: CAWSVGGGYNEQFF

d_call: TRBD2
v_call: TRBV28
j_call: TRBJ2-7
clone_size: NA
cdr3_nt: TGTGCCAGCAGTCGGCCGGGACTAGCTTACGAGCAGTACTTC
cdr3_aa: CASSRPGLAYEQYF

d_call: NA
v_call: TRBV7-6
j_call: TRBJ2-7
clone_size: NA
cdr3_nt: TGTGCCAGCAGCTTATATGGGATGGGCTACGAGCAGTACTTC
cdr3_aa: CASSLYGMGYEQYF

d_call: NA
v_call: TRBV19
j_call: TRBJ2-1
clone_size: few
cdr3_nt: TGTGCCAGTAGCCGGGAACTCTACAATGAGCAGTTCTTC
cdr3_aa: CASSRELYNEQFF

d_call: NA
v_call: TRBV14
j_call: TRBJ2-7
clone_size: NA
cdr3_nt: TGTGCCAGCAGCCAAGAAGGGTACTACGAGCAGTACTTC
cdr3_aa: CASSQEGYYEQYF

d_call: TRBD1
v_call: TRBV19
j_call: TRBJ2-2
clone_size: NA
cdr3_nt: TGTGCCAGTAGTATGAGGACAGGGGGCATCACCGGGGAGCTGTTTTTT
cdr3_aa: CASSMRTGGITGELFF

d_call: NA
v_call: TRBV9
j_call: TRBJ2-3
clone_size: medium-sized
cdr3_nt: TGTGCCAGCAGCGAGTACCCGCGCACAGATACGCAGTATTTT
cdr3_aa: CASSEYPRTDTQYF

d_call: NA
v_call: TRBV6-8
j_call: TRBJ2-4
clone_size: NA
cdr3_nt: TGTGCCAGCAGGGACGAGAGAAGCCTGGGAGGCAAAAACATTCAGTACTTC
cdr3_aa: CASRDERSLGGKNIQYF

d_call: TRBD2
v_call: TRBV6-8
j_call: TRBJ2-7
clone_size: hyperexpanded
cdr3_nt: TGTGCCAGCAGACCCGGGACTAGCGGCAACTACGAGCAGTACTTC
cdr3_aa: CASRPGTSGNYEQYF

d_call: NA
v_call: TRBV6-8
j_call: TRBJ1-2
clone_size: few
cdr3_nt: TGTGCCAGCAGGCTCAGCCAGGGGAATGGCTACACCTTC
cdr3_aa: CASRLSQGNGYTF

d_call: NA
v_call: TRBV6-8
j_call: TRBJ2-5
clone_size: medium-sized
cdr3_nt: TGTGCCAGCAGTTATGCGAGCCAAGAGACCCAGTACTTC
cdr3_aa: CASSYASQETQYF

d_call: TRBD2
v_call: TRBV30
j_call: TRBJ2-1
clone_size: few
cdr3_nt: TGTGCCTGGAGTGTAATTCTGACTAGCGGGGGCTCCTACAATGAGCAGTTCTTC
cdr3_aa: CAWSVILTSGGSYNEQFF

d_call: TRBD2
v_call: TRBV11-3
j_call: TRBJ2-5
clone_size: few
cdr3_nt: TGTGCCAGCAGCCTCCTGGGGAGGGGTGAAGAGACCCAGTACTTC
cdr3_aa: CASSLLGRGEETQYF

d_call: NA
v_call: TRBV6-8
j_call: TRBJ2-7
clone_size: medium-sized
cdr3_nt: TGTGCCAGCAGGTTACAGCCCCCGAGAAGCTCCTACGAGCAGTACTTC
cdr3_aa: CASRLQPPRSSYEQYF

d_call: NA
v_call: TRBV11-3
j_call: TRBJ2-1
clone_size: NA
cdr3_nt: TGTGCCAGCAGCGCGGGACTTACCTACAATGAGCAGTTCTTC
cdr3_aa: CASSAGLTYNEQFF

d_call: NA
v_call: TRBV30
j_call: TRBJ1-3
clone_size: NA
cdr3_nt: TGTGCCTGGAGTGCAATTCGGGGCAACTCTGGAAACACCATATATTTT
cdr3_aa: CAWSAIRGNSGNTIYF

d_call: NA
v_call: TRBV6-8
j_call: TRBJ1-6
clone_size: NA
cdr3_nt: TGTGCCAGCAGTGACCAGGGTTCCAATTCACCCCTCCACTTT
cdr3_aa: CASSDQGSNSPLHF

d_call: TRBD2
v_call: TRBV9
j_call: TRBJ2-1
clone_size: NA
cdr3_nt: TGTGCCAGCAGCGTAGCACTAGCGGATAACAATGAGCAGTTCTTC
cdr3_aa: CASSVALADNNEQFF

d_call: NA
v_call: TRBV2
j_call: TRBJ2-7
clone_size: few
cdr3_nt: TGTGCCAGCAGTGAAGCGGGAGGCTCCTACGAGCAGTACTTC
cdr3_aa: CASSEAGGSYEQYF

d_call: NA
v_call: TRBV19
j_call: TRBJ2-1
clone_size: NA
cdr3_nt: TGTGCCAGTAGTATAGGTTTTAGGACTTACGATGAGCAGTTCTTC
cdr3_aa: CASSIGFRTYDEQFF

d_call: TRBD1
v_call: TRBV9
j_call: TRBJ1-6
clone_size: NA
cdr3_nt: TGTGCCAGCAGTACAACCAGGGGGCGTTCACCCCTCCACTTT
cdr3_aa: CASSTTRGRSPLHF

d_call: TRBD1
v_call: TRBV6-8
j_call: TRBJ2-2
clone_size: NA
cdr3_nt: TGTGCCAGCAGCGCCGGGACAGGGGACACCGGGGAGCTGTTTTTT
cdr3_aa: CASSAGTGDTGELFF

d_call: NA
v_call: TRBV28
j_call: TRBJ1-5
clone_size: few
cdr3_nt: TGTGCCAGCAGTCAAGGTAGGCTCCTAGGGAATCAGCCCCAGCATTTT
cdr3_aa: CASSQGRLLGNQPQHF

d_call: NA
v_call: TRBV6-1
j_call: TRBJ1-2
clone_size: NA
cdr3_nt: TGTGCCAGCAGTGAAGCGGGTTCGGCCAACTATGGCTACACCTTC
cdr3_aa: CASSEAGSANYGYTF

d_call: NA
v_call: TRBV7-5
j_call: TRBJ2-1
clone_size: few
cdr3_nt: TGTGCCAGCAGCTTCGACAGGGGGCTATACAATGAGCAGTTCTTC
cdr3_aa: CASSFDRGLYNEQFF

d_call: NA
v_call: TRBV10-3
j_call: TRBJ2-1
clone_size: few
cdr3_nt: TGTGCCATCAGTGAGTCGGGGGCGCCGAGGTTTAATGAGCAGTTCTTC
cdr3_aa: CAISESGAPRFNEQFF

d_call: TRBD1
v_call: TRBV28
j_call: TRBJ1-4
clone_size: few
cdr3_nt: TGTGCCAGCACCACCCTAGCCGGGACAGGGGGTGAAAAACTGTTTTTT
cdr3_aa: CASTTLAGTGGEKLFF

d_call: NA
v_call: TRBV6-8
j_call: TRBJ1-6
clone_size: medium-sized
cdr3_nt: TGTGCCATCAGCCCTCGACAGCGCACCGTTGGGGGGTCACCCCTCCACTTT
cdr3_aa: CAISPRQRTVGGSPLHF

d_call: NA
v_call: TRBV18
j_call: TRBJ2-1
clone_size: few
cdr3_nt: TGTGCCAGCCACCTGAAACGGGACCCCCCCTACAATGAGCAGTTCTTC
cdr3_aa: CASHLKRDPPYNEQFF

d_call: NA
v_call: TRBV4-1
j_call: TRBJ1-6
clone_size: large
cdr3_nt: TGCGCCAGCAGCCAAGATATTGGGGAATGGGGTAATTCACCCCTCCACTTT
cdr3_aa: CASSQDIGEWGNSPLHF

d_call: NA
v_call: TRBV18
j_call: TRBJ2-1
clone_size: NA
cdr3_nt: TGTGCCAGCTCACCACCGAACTCTGAGTCATTTCGCAATGAGCAGTTCTTC
cdr3_aa: CASSPPNSESFRNEQFF

d_call: NA
v_call: TRBV2
j_call: TRBJ1-4
clone_size: few
cdr3_nt: TGTGCCAGCAGCCCCAGGGGAAATGAAAAACTGTTTTTT
cdr3_aa: CASSPRGNEKLFF